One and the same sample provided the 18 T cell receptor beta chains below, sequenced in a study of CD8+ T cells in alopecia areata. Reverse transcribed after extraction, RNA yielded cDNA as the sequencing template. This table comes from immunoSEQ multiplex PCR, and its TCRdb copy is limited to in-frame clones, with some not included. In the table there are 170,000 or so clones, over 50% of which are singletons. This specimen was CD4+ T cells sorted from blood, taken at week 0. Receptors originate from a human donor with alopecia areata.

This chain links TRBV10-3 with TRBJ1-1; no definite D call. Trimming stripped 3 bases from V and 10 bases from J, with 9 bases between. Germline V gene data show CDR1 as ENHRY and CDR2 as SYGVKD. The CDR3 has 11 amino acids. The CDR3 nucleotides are TGTGCCATCAGTGATGATCAGCTAGCTTTCTTT. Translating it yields CAISDDQLAFF.

The CDR3 DNA reads as TGTGCCAGCTCACCGGGCCTTGAGCAGTACTTC. Its protein is CASSPGLEQYF. The chain carries TRBV18 and TRBJ2-7; D is unclear. Trimming removed 3 bases from V and 7 bases from J, with 7 bases in between. Per germline, CDR1 KGHSH and CDR2 LQKENI. The CDR3 is made up of 11 amino acids.

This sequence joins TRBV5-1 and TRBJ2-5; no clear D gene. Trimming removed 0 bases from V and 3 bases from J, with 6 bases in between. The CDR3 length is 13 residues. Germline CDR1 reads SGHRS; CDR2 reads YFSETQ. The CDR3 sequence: CASSLGSEETQYF. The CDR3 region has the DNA TGCGCCAGCAGCTTGGGGTCGGAAGAGACCCAGTACTTC. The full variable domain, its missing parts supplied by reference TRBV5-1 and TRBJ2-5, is KAGVTQTPRYLIKTRGQQVTLSCSPISGHRSVSWYQQTPGQGLQFLFEYFSETQRNKGNFPGRFSGRQFSNSRSEMNVSTLELGDSALYLCASSLGSEETQYFGPGTRLLVL.

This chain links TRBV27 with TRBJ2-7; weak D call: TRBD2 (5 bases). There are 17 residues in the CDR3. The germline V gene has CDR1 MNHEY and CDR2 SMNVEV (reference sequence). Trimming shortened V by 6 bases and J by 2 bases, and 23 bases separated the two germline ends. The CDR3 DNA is TGTGCCAGCAGACCAACCGCCGGGGTCTGGGAGACCTACGAGCAGTACTTC. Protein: CASRPTAGVWETYEQYF.

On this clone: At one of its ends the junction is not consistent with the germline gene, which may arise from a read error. For the CDR3, the DNA is TGTGCTAGCAGCTTTTCTAGCGGGGGGGAGACCCAGTACTTC. This gives the protein CASSFSSGGETQYF. This rearrangement joins TRBV7-7 to TRBJ2-5; 11 nucleotides match TRBD2. Germline CDR1 reads SSHAT; CDR2 reads FNYEAQ (reference sequence). The CDR3 totals 14 residues.

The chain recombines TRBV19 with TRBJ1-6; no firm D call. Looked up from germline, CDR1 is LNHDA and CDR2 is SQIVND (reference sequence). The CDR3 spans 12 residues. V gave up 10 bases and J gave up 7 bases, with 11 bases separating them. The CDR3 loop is CATSTDNSPLHF. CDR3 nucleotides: TGTGCCACTTCGACGGACAATTCACCCCTCCACTTT. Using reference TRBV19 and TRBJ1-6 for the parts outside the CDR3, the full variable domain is DGGITQSPKYLFRKEGQNVTLSCEQNLNHDAMYWYRQDPGQGLRLIYYSQIVNDFQKGDIAEGYSVSREKKESFPLTVTSAQKNPTAFYLCATSTDNSPLHFGNGTRLTVT.

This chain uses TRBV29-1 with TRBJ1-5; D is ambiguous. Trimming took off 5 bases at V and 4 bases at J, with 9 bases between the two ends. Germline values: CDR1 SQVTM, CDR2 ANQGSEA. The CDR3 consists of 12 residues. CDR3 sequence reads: CSVNDGNQPQHF. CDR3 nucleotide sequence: TGCAGCGTTAATGACGGGAATCAGCCCCAGCATTTT.

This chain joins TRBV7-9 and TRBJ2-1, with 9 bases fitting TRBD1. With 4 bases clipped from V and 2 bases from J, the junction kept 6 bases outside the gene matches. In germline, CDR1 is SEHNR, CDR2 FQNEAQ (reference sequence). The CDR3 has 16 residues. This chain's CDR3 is CASSSGQGFAYNEQFF. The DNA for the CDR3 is TGTGCCAGCAGCTCTGGACAGGGGTTCGCCTACAATGAGCAGTTCTTC. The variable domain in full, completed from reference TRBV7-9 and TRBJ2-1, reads DTGVSQNPRHKITKRGQNVTFRCDPISEHNRLYWYRQTLGQGPEFLTYFQNEAQLEKSRLLSDRFSAERPKGSFSTLEIQRTEQGDSAMYLCASSSGQGFAYNEQFFGPGTRLTVL.

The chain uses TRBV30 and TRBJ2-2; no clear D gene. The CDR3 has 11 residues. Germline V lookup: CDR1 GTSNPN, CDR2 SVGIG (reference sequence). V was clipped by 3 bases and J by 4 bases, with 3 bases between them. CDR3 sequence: CAWRSTGELFF. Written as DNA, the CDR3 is TGTGCCTGGAGAAGCACCGGGGAGCTGTTTTTT.

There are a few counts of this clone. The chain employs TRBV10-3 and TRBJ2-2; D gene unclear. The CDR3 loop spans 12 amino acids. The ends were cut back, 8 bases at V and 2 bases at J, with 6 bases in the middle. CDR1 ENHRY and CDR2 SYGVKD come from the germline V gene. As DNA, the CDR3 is TGTGCCATCGGCAGTAACACCGGGGAGCTGTTTTTT. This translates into CAIGSNTGELFF.

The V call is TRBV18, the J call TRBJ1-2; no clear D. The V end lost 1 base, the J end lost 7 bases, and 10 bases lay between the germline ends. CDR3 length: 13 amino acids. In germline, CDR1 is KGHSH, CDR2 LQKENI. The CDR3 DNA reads TGTGCCAGCTCACCACACCGCTATGGTGGCTACACCTTC. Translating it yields CASSPHRYGGYTF.

CDR3 loop: CSVDRVGETQYF. CDR3 coding DNA: TGCAGCGTCGACAGGGTTGGAGAGACCCAGTACTTC. The chain carries TRBV29-1 and TRBJ2-5, with 7 bases lining up with TRBD1. J was trimmed by 4 bases and V by 6 bases; bases with no gene match: 5. The CDR3 covers 12 residues. Germline loops: CDR1 SQVTM, CDR2 ANQGSEA.

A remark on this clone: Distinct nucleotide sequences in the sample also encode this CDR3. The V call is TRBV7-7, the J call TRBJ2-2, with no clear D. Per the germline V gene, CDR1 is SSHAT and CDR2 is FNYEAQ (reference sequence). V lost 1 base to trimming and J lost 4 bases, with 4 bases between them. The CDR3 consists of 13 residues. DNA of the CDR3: TGTGCCAGCAGCTTAGGGCGCACCGGGGAGCTGTTTTTT. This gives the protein CASSLGRTGELFF.

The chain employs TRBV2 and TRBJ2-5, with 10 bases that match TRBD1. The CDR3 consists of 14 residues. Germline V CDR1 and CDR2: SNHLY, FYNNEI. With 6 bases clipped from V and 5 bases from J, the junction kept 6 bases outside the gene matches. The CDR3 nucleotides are TGTGCCAGCAGAATTGACAGGGGGCTGGAGACCCAGTACTTC. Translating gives CASRIDRGLETQYF. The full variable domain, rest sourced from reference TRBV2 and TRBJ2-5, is EPEVTQTPSHQVTQMGQEVILRCVPISNHLYFYWYRQILGQKVEFLVSFYNNEISEKSEIFDDQFSVERPDGSNFTLKIRSTKLEDSAMYFCASRIDRGLETQYFGPGTRLLVL.

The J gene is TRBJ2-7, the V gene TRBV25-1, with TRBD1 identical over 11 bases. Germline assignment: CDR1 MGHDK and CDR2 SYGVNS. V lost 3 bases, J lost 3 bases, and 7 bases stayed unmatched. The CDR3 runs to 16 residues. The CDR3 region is CASSDGDRGVLYEQYF. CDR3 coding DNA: TGTGCCAGCAGTGATGGGGACAGGGGGGTACTCTACGAGCAGTACTTC.

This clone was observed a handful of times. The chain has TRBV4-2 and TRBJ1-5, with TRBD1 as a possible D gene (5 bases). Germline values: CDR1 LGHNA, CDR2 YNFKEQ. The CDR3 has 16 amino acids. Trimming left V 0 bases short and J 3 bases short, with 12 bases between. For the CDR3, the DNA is TGTGCCAGCAGCCAAGAGTTCAGGGTGAACAATCAGCCCCAGCATTTT. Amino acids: CASSQEFRVNNQPQHF.

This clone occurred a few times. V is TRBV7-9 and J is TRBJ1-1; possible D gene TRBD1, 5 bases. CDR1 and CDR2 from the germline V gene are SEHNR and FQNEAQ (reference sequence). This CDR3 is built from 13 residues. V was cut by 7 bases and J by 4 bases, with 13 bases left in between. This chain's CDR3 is CASTLNGGTEAFF. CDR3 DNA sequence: TGTGCCAGCACCCTCAACGGGGGCACTGAAGCTTTCTTT.

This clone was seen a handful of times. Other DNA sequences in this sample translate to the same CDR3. CDR3 in amino acids: CSVASSPNQPQHF. The DNA for the CDR3 is TGCAGCGTTGCCTCGAGCCCAAATCAGCCCCAGCATTTT. The chain links TRBV29-1 to TRBJ1-5; D is uncertain. Trimming removed 4 bases at V and 4 bases at J, with 11 bases between. Looked up from germline, CDR1 is SQVTM and CDR2 is ANQGSEA. The CDR3 contains 13 residues. The full variable domain, in which reference TRBV29-1 and TRBJ1-5 provide the parts outside the CDR3, is SAVISQKPSRDICQRGTSLTIQCQVDSQVTMMFWYRQQPGQSLTLIATANQGSEATYESGFVIDKFPISRPNLTFSTLTVSNMSPEDSSIYLCSVASSPNQPQHFGDGTRLSIL.